The clone carrying this TCR beta chain was seen a handful of times. The antigen is not known. Some clones are missing from TCRdb's copy, which holds only in-frame ones; the method was immunoSEQ multiplex PCR. This sample has hundreds of thousands of clones, with roughly 70% found just once. All donors were Caucasian adults living in Nashville, Tennessee. From CD4+ cells came CD45RA+ naive and CD45RA-negative memory subsets. The CDR3 loop spans 13 amino acids. Germline CDR1 and CDR2: WNHNN and SYGVQD (reference sequence). V was pared by 0 bases and J by 5 bases, with 7 bases between. These data belong to a study of shared clonotypes between healthy human individuals. Study-wide points: Approximately 5% of naive CD4 clonotypes were shared across four donors.

Source material: memory CD4+ T cells sorted from blood. Regarding subset: CD45RA-negative fraction. This rearrangement joins TRBV10-1 to TRBJ2-5; D is unclear. This receptor was taken from a woman in her 30s in good health. CDR3 sequence reads: CASSESIKETQYF. The CDR3 DNA reads TGCGCCAGCAGTGAGTCGATTAAGGAGACCCAGTACTTC.